The 9 T cell receptor beta chains below were found in one sample sequenced in a study of prognosis after radiotherapy for stage I lung cancer (dated by TCRdb to about 2021). Sequencing relied on an Illumina HiSeq 3000. Two rounds of multiplex PCR were used to amplify the TCR beta CDR3 region from genomic DNA. The first PCR round used primers specific to each TRBV and TRBJ gene, and the primer sequences were filed in Chinese patent CN105087789A. The raw public reads went through TCRdb reprocessing: fastp at Q25, MiXCR clone calling, in-frame beta chains kept. Merged by CDR3 protein, the rows form single entries marked with the most common genes and DNA. This sample lists about 26,000 distinct CDR3 sequences; around 43% were detected once. About 30% of the sample is in the top ten clones. Sample: PBMCs, taken before or after stereotactic body radiation therapy (not recorded which). Receptors were obtained from a donor over 45 with non-small cell lung cancer.

As to this clonotype: A single base separates this from a much larger clone, so it may be a read error. The chain employs TRBV6-5 and TRBJ2-3; 9 bases are a match to TRBD1. The ends lost 3 bases at V and 4 bases at J; junction bases unmatched: 8. The CDR3 totals 16 residues. The V gene's germline CDR1 is MNHEY and CDR2 SVGAGI. The CDR3 region has the DNA TGTGCCAGCAGTTATGGGACAGGGAAAGGTTCAGATACGCAGTATTTT. Translated: CASSYGTGKGSDTQYF.

At least ten counts were recorded for this clonotype. The rearrangement joins TRBV6-1 to TRBJ2-3, with TRBD1 matching over 11 bases. Germline V gives CDR1 MNHNS, CDR2 SASEGT. The CDR3 loop spans 16 amino acids. Trimming cost V 6 bases and J 3 bases; bases outside gene matches: 8. CDR3 nucleotide sequence: TGTGCCAGCAGGAAATATGGACAGGGGGCAACAGATACGCAGTATTTT. Translation: CASRKYGQGATDTQYF.

This sequence joins TRBV5-1 and TRBJ1-2, with 7 bases fitting TRBD1. V gave up 0 bases and J gave up 7 bases; unmatched junction bases: 9. CDR3 length equals 15 residues. Germline-derived CDR1 and CDR2 are SGHRS and YFSETQ. CDR3 in amino acids: CASSLGGQEVFGYTF. The DNA of the CDR3 is TGCGCCAGCAGCTTGGGAGGACAGGAGGTGTTTGGCTACACCTTC. Using reference TRBV5-1 and TRBJ1-2 for the parts outside the CDR3, the full variable domain is KAGVTQTPRYLIKTRGQQVTLSCSPISGHRSVSWYQQTPGQGLQFLFEYFSETQRNKGNFPGRFSGRQFSNSRSEMNVSTLELGDSALYLCASSLGGQEVFGYTFGSGTRLTVV.

This clonotype occurred a few times. This chain joins TRBV20-1 and TRBJ2-4, with 8 nucleotides matching TRBD1. This CDR3 has 14 amino acids. Germline values: CDR1 DFQATT, CDR2 SNEGSKA (reference sequence). Germline trimming cut 6 bases from V and 5 bases from J; bases unmatched to any gene: 9. CDR3: CSARRDRSENIQYF. In DNA form, the CDR3 reads TGCAGTGCCCGAAGGGACAGGTCCGAAAACATTCAGTACTTC.

This clonotype was detected many times. The rearrangement joins TRBV11-2 to TRBJ2-4; 8 bases are shared with TRBD2. Germline loops: CDR1 SGHAT, CDR2 FQNNGV. The trim removed 5 bases at V and 13 bases at J, leaving 7 bases unmatched. This CDR3 has 12 residues. CDR3 in amino acids: CASSTGGGEQYF. The DNA for the CDR3 is TGTGCCAGCAGCACGGGGGGGGGCGAACAGTACTTC. Full variable domain (missing parts from reference TRBV11-2 and TRBJ2-4): EAGVAQSPRYKIIEKRQSVAFWCNPISGHATLYWYQQILGQGPKLLIQFQNNGVVDDSQLPKDRFSAERLKGVDSTLKIQPAKLEDSAVYLCASSTGGGEQYFGAGTRLSVL.

At least ten counts were recorded for this clonotype. The CDR3 loop is CASSDYSSGQETQYF. CDR3 coding DNA: TGCGCCAGCAGTGATTATAGTTCTGGACAAGAGACCCAGTACTTC. V is TRBV10-2 and J is TRBJ2-5; D is ambiguous. Germline assignment: CDR1 WSHSY and CDR2 SAAADI. V shed 3 bases and J shed 2 bases, with 13 bases lying between them. The CDR3 covers 15 residues.

DNA for the CDR3: TGTGCCAGCAGTTCAGGACAGGGACAATATGAAGCTTTCTTT. Protein: CASSSGQGQYEAFF. The gene calls are TRBV5-4 and TRBJ1-1, with TRBD1 identical over 8 bases. The germline gives CDR1 SGHNT, CDR2 YYREEE (reference sequence). This CDR3 comprises 14 residues. V shed 5 bases and J 7 bases; nucleotides not matched to a gene: 10. Full variable domain (remainder filled in from reference TRBV5-4 and TRBJ1-1): ETGVTQSPTHLIKTRGQQVTLRCSSQSGHNTVSWYQQALGQGPQFIFQYYREEENGRGNFPPRFSGLQFPNYSSELNVNALELDDSALYLCASSSGQGQYEAFFGQGTRLTVV.

In its sample, this clonotype was seen many times. This chain connects TRBV7-6 to TRBJ2-2; D not certain. Germline assignment: CDR1 SGHVS and CDR2 FNYEAQ. V lost 5 bases, J lost 6 bases, and 7 bases lay in between. This CDR3 spans 12 amino acids. CDR3 bases: TGTGCCAGCAGCAATCAGGCCGGGGAGCTGTTTTTT. It translates to CASSNQAGELFF.

This clonotype was observed many times. V gene TRBV11-2 combines with J gene TRBJ2-2, with 8 bases fitting TRBD1. Germline assignment: CDR1 SGHAT and CDR2 FQNNGV. The CDR3 is 17 amino acids. With V trimmed by 5 bases and J by 1 base, 9 bases remained unmatched. The CDR3 sequence is CASSRQQGTGNTGELFF. The CDR3, as DNA: TGTGCCAGCAGCCGCCAACAAGGGACAGGGAACACCGGGGAGCTGTTTTTT.